Each of the 32 T cell receptor beta chains below was sequenced from the same sample in a study of blood T cells in healthy people across ages. Combining a sample-barcoded 5' primer with a J-beta primer mix, a second PCR ran for about 7 to 11 cycles. TCRdb recomputed calls from the 5' RACE reads with MiXCR, one row per CDR3 protein. Of 780,000 or so distinct CDR3 sequences detected, 40% to 65% appear once; the ten largest clones hold under 50%. Sample: blood. Every receptor here comes from a man older than 75 in good health.

The chain is built from TRBV5-1 and TRBJ1-5; D unclear. Germline-derived CDR1 and CDR2 are SGHRS and YFSETQ. The CDR3 has 14 residues. V gave up 0 bases and J gave up 7 bases, with 11 bases separating them. CDR3 in amino acids: CASSLVLGEQPQHF. CDR3 DNA: TGCGCCAGCAGCTTGGTGCTGGGTGAGCAGCCCCAGCATTTT. Supplemented by reference TRBV5-1 and TRBJ1-5, the full variable domain reads KAGVTQTPRYLIKTRGQQVTLSCSPISGHRSVSWYQQTPGQGLQFLFEYFSETQRNKGNFPGRFSGRQFSNSRSEMNVSTLELGDSALYLCASSLVLGEQPQHFGDGTRLSIL.

The chain combines TRBV12-3 or TRBV12-4 with TRBJ1-5; the D is unclear. The CDR3 contains 12 residues. Trimming took 7 bases from V and 13 from J, leaving 17 bases between them. DNA of the CDR3: TGTGCCAGCACCCCCGGGGTGGAAAAACAGCATTTT. This encodes CASTPGVEKQHF.

The chain is built from TRBV12-3 or TRBV12-4 and TRBJ2-2; D is undetermined. CDR3 length: 14 residues. V lost 3 bases to trimming and J lost 6 bases, with 11 bases between them. CDR3 in amino acids: CASSFRQTAGELFF. In DNA form, the CDR3 reads TGTGCCAGCAGTTTCCGGCAGACCGCCGGGGAGCTGTTTTTT.

This rearrangement joins TRBV2 to TRBJ2-4; 10 nucleotides agree with TRBD1. Germline assignment: CDR1 SNHLY and CDR2 FYNNEI. The V gene end was trimmed by 6 bases and the J gene end by 13 bases; junction bases not matched to a gene: 12. The CDR3 is 14 amino acids. The CDR3 region has the DNA TGTGCCAGCAGCCTGGACAGGGGGACACTTCCCCAGTACTTC. Encoded protein: CASSLDRGTLPQYF. Full variable domain (rest looked up from reference TRBV2 and TRBJ2-4): EPEVTQTPSHQVTQMGQEVILRCVPISNHLYFYWYRQILGQKVEFLVSFYNNEISEKSEIFDDQFSVERPDGSNFTLKIRSTKLEDSAMYFCASSLDRGTLPQYFGAGTRLSVL.

The chain joins TRBV3-1 to TRBJ2-5; no clear D gene. The DNA end is more similar to TRBJ2-7, so the J call may be wrong. Looked up from germline, CDR1 is LGHDT and CDR2 is YNNKEL (reference sequence). This CDR3 spans 14 amino acids. DNA for the CDR3: TGTGCCAGCAGCCAAGAGCCGACCGCCTACGAGCAGTACTTC. It yields the protein CASSQEPTAYEQYF.

This chain connects TRBV20-1 to TRBJ2-5; the match to TRBD2 covers 13 bases. This CDR3 region has 15 residues. Per germline, CDR1 DFQATT and CDR2 SNEGSKA (reference sequence). V trimming: 4 bases; J trimming: 5 bases; junction bases outside the gene matches: 7. The CDR3 DNA sequence: TGCAGTGCTACTAGGACTAGCGGGAGTGGGGAGACCCAGTACTTC. Its translation: CSATRTSGSGETQYF.

The gene calls are TRBV5-1 and TRBJ2-5; 8 positions match TRBD2. The V gene's germline CDR1 is SGHRS and CDR2 YFSETQ. J gave up 5 bases and V 7 bases, and 7 bases lay outside the gene matches. CDR3 length: 13 amino acids. DNA of the CDR3: TGCGCCAGCGGCGGAGCGGGAGAGGAGACCCAGTACTTC. Translation gives CASGGAGEETQYF.

Only a few counts were recorded for this clonotype. The chain recombines TRBV5-1 with TRBJ2-4, with unresolved D. Gene TRBJ2-7 matches the end of the DNA better, so the J call may be wrong. CDR1 and CDR2 (germline): SGHRS, YFSETQ. The CDR3 has 15 residues. The CDR3 loop is CASSLWQVGSYEQYF. CDR3 DNA: TGCGCCAGCAGCTTGTGGCAGGTGGGGTCCTACGAGCAGTACTTC.

The rearrangement links TRBV29-1 to TRBJ2-2, with a tentative D call TRBD2 (7 bases). V shed 7 bases and J shed 5 bases, with 17 bases lying between them. The CDR3 runs to 14 residues. CDR1 and CDR2 from the germline V gene are SQVTM and ANQGSEA. This CDR3 is CSGEGGGRTGELFF. In nucleotides, the CDR3 is TGCAGCGGTGAGGGGGGGGGGCGGACCGGGGAGCTGTTTTTT.

The CDR3 sequence is CASSQVAVDYEQYF. In nucleotides, the CDR3 is TGTGCCAGCAGCCAAGTGGCGGTGGACTACGAGCAGTACTTC. The V call is TRBV4-2, the J call TRBJ2-7; D remains ambiguous. Germline values: CDR1 LGHNA, CDR2 YNFKEQ. The CDR3 runs 14 residues. The V end was cut by 1 base, the J end by 3 bases, with 10 bases between.

The J gene is TRBJ2-3, the V gene TRBV20-1; a possible D gene is TRBD2 (5 bases). V lost 7 bases to trimming and J lost 5 bases, with 10 bases between them. Germline V gene sequence: CDR1 DFQATT, CDR2 SNEGSKA (reference sequence). The CDR3 sequence is 11 residues long. CDR3 sequence reads: CSGKRGDTQYF. The DNA of the CDR3 is TGCAGTGGCAAACGGGGAGATACGCAGTATTTT.

The chain uses TRBV10-3 and TRBJ2-7; D call uncertain. The CDR3 consists of 15 residues. Germline V CDR1 and CDR2: ENHRY, SYGVKD. Trimming left V 4 bases short and J 0 bases short, with 13 bases between. The CDR3 DNA reads as TGTGCCATCAGTGGACTGGCGGTACTCTCCTACGAGCAGTACTTC. Protein sequence: CAISGLAVLSYEQYF.

Only a few counts were recorded for this clonotype. The chain carries TRBV20-1 and TRBJ2-3, with 11 bases lining up with TRBD2. The CDR3 runs to 16 residues. J lost 3 bases, V lost 1 base, and 6 bases had no gene match. Germline V gives CDR1 DFQATT, CDR2 SNEGSKA (reference sequence). The CDR3: CSARGFSGRGTDTQYF. The CDR3 nucleotides are TGCAGTGCTAGAGGCTTTAGCGGGAGGGGGACAGATACGCAGTATTTT.

V gene TRBV7-2 combines with J gene TRBJ1-2; 10 nucleotides agree with TRBD1. Germline trimming cut 3 bases from V and 6 bases from J; bases unmatched to any gene: 7. CDR1 is SGHTA, CDR2 FQGNSA, per germline. This CDR3 comprises 15 residues. CDR3 nucleotide sequence: TGTGCCAGCAGCTTCTTGACAGGGGGCTACGATGGCTACACCTTC. Translated: CASSFLTGGYDGYTF.

The chain carries TRBV6-1 and TRBJ2-6; D is undetermined. CDR1 and CDR2 (germline): MNHNS, SASEGT. CDR3 size: 16 residues. Trimming removed 4 bases from V and 3 bases from J, with 13 bases in between. The CDR3 DNA reads as TGTGCCAGCAGTGGGGCGCGTCCTGGTGGGGCCAACGTCCTGACTTTC. It translates to CASSGARPGGANVLTF.

V is TRBV5-6 and J is TRBJ2-7, with 7 bases lining up with TRBD1. With V trimmed by 4 bases and J by 3 bases, 10 bases remained unmatched. CDR1 is SGHDT, CDR2 YYEEEE, per germline. The CDR3 sequence is 15 residues long. CDR3 sequence (DNA): TGTGCCAGCAGCCCGGCGGACAGGCCCAACTACGAGCAGTACTTC. It encodes CASSPADRPNYEQYF.

This chain uses TRBV7-3 with TRBJ2-3; 7 nucleotides agree with TRBD1. Germline CDR1 is SGHTA and CDR2 is FQGTGA. This CDR3 has 14 amino acids. Unmatched junction bases numbered 3, after V lost 2 bases and J lost 4 bases. The CDR3 DNA reads TGTGCCAGCAGCTTACGAGGGGGCCCAGATACGCAGTATTTT. It encodes CASSLRGGPDTQYF.

The CDR3 nucleotides read TGTGCCAGCAGTTCTATTAGCGGGAGGGCCTATAAGTACGAGCAGTACTTC. Protein product: CASSSISGRAYKYEQYF. The chain couples TRBV27 to TRBJ2-7, with 11 positions matching TRBD2. The CDR3 is 17 amino acids. Losses at the gene ends were 4 bases for V and 4 bases for J; bases not matched to a gene: 12. Germline values: CDR1 MNHEY, CDR2 SMNVEV (reference sequence).

This clonotype came up a few times. The chain has TRBV5-1 and TRBJ2-6; tentative D call: TRBD1 (6 bases). The CDR3 spans 19 residues. Germline V gene sequence: CDR1 SGHRS, CDR2 YFSETQ. V lost 4 bases and J lost 2, with 22 bases in between. CDR3 DNA: TGCGCCAGCAGCCCTCGGTCGGGGCGTACAGGGACTGGGGCCAACGTCCTGACTTTC. It translates to CASSPRSGRTGTGANVLTF.

This rearrangement joins TRBV20-1 to TRBJ2-3; 8 nucleotides line up with TRBD2. The CDR3 runs to 13 residues. Germline-derived CDR1 and CDR2 are DFQATT and SNEGSKA (reference sequence). The ends lost 4 bases at V and 1 base at J; junction bases unmatched: 1. CDR3 DNA: TGCAGTGCTACACTAGCGGGCACAGATACGCAGTATTTT. Translation: CSATLAGTDTQYF.

The J gene is TRBJ2-5, the V gene TRBV7-6; TRBD1 might be the D (6 bases). CDR3 length: 15 residues. V gave up 1 base and J gave up 0 bases, with 9 bases separating them. The germline V gene has CDR1 SGHVS and CDR2 FNYEAQ. CDR3 coding DNA: TGTGCCAGCAGCTTAGAGGGACACTACCAAGAGACCCAGTACTTC. Encoded protein: CASSLEGHYQETQYF.

This clonotype was counted once. The genes are TRBV7-8 and TRBJ2-7; TRBD1 is a possible D gene (6 bases). Trimming shortened V by 5 bases and J by 2 bases, and 13 bases separated the two germline ends. There are 14 residues in the CDR3. Germline values: CDR1 SGHVS, CDR2 FQNEAQ. CDR3 protein: CASSRQTGPYEQYF. The CDR3 DNA sequence: TGTGCCAGCAGCAGACAGACAGGACCCTACGAGCAGTACTTC.

In its sample, this clonotype was seen a few times. V is TRBV2 and J is TRBJ1-1, with D unresolved. This CDR3 spans 12 amino acids. In germline, CDR1 is SNHLY, CDR2 FYNNEI. Trimming shortened V by 8 bases and J by 6 bases, and 13 bases separated the two germline ends. The CDR3 sequence is CASGREGAEAFF. DNA for the CDR3: TGTGCCAGCGGGAGGGAAGGCGCTGAAGCTTTCTTT.

The V and J genes are TRBV20-1 and TRBJ2-1; 8 bases align to TRBD2. Germline lookup yields CDR1 DFQATT and CDR2 SNEGSKA (reference sequence). V was pared by 8 bases and J by 5 bases, with 17 bases of the junction left unmatched. This CDR3 region has 16 residues. For the CDR3, the DNA is TGCAGTCCTGAAGGATTCGGACTAGCACAACACAATGAGCAGTTCTTC. As protein: CSPEGFGLAQHNEQFF.

The sample holds a few counts of this clonotype. The CDR3: CSARAKRDRGRSEQYF. The CDR3 DNA follows: TGCAGTGCTAGAGCTAAGCGGGACAGGGGGCGCAGCGAGCAGTACTTC. The chain links TRBV20-1 to TRBJ2-4, with TRBD1 matching over 12 bases. The DNA matches TRBJ2-7 better at its end, which makes the J call doubtful. The CDR3 consists of 16 residues. The germline gives CDR1 DFQATT, CDR2 SNEGSKA (reference sequence).

The genes are TRBV12-3 or TRBV12-4 and TRBJ2-1, with 10 bases identical to TRBD2. The J call is doubtful: the DNA matches TRBJ2-7 better. The CDR3 totals 17 residues. CDR3 sequence (DNA): TGTGCCAGCCGCGGGATGGGGGCTAGCGGGAGCTACAATGAGCAGTACTTC. Translated, it gives CASRGMGASGSYNEQYF.

This chain joins TRBV5-1 and TRBJ2-3; a possible D gene is TRBD1 (5 bases). This CDR3 is built from 16 residues. Trimming shortened V by 0 bases and J by 4 bases, and 15 bases separated the two germline ends. Germline V lookup: CDR1 SGHRS, CDR2 YFSETQ. CDR3 amino acids: CASSLAKGNAPDTQYF. CDR3 sequence (DNA): TGCGCCAGCAGCTTGGCCAAGGGGAATGCGCCAGATACGCAGTATTTT. Variable domain in full (rest from reference TRBV5-1 and TRBJ2-3): KAGVTQTPRYLIKTRGQQVTLSCSPISGHRSVSWYQQTPGQGLQFLFEYFSETQRNKGNFPGRFSGRQFSNSRSEMNVSTLELGDSALYLCASSLAKGNAPDTQYFGPGTRLTVL.

This clonotype appeared a few times. This chain links TRBV6-6 with TRBJ2-5; 7 nucleotides match TRBD1. The CDR3 contains 15 residues. Germline assignment: CDR1 MNHNY and CDR2 SVGAGI (reference sequence). V lost 0 bases to trimming and J lost 4 bases; unmatched junction nucleotides: 5. The CDR3 loop reads CASSYSDRAGETQYF. The CDR3 coding sequence is TGTGCCAGCAGTTACTCAGACAGGGCGGGAGAGACCCAGTACTTC.

Turning to this clonotype: At one end, the junction sequence differs from germline, possibly due to a read error. This chain joins TRBV24-1 and TRBJ2-3, with no clear D. The CDR3 runs to 12 residues. The germline gives CDR1 KGHDR, CDR2 SFDVKD. Written as DNA, the CDR3 is TGTGCCGCCAGTACCCTCGGCGGATACGCGTATTTT. Amino acid sequence: CAASTLGGYAYF.

Concerning this clonotype: One junction end disagrees with the germline gene, perhaps due to a read error. Here the CDR3 reads CASGLIYQETQYF. The CDR3 nucleotides read TGTGCCAGCGGCTTAATCTACCAAGAGACCCAGTACTTC. The V and J genes are TRBV7-2 and TRBJ2-5; no definite D call. The germline gives CDR1 SGHTA, CDR2 FQGNSA. The CDR3 is 13 amino acids.

The chain has TRBV29-1 and TRBJ2-1, with D uncertain. This CDR3 has 11 residues. The germline V and J ends were trimmed by 6 bases and 4 bases, with 7 bases remaining between them. Germline CDR1 reads SQVTM; CDR2 reads ANQGSEA. The CDR3 loop is CSVPTYNEQFF. The DNA for the CDR3 is TGCAGCGTGCCGACTTACAATGAGCAGTTCTTC.

There are a few counts of this clonotype. This chain joins TRBV12-3 or TRBV12-4 and TRBJ2-2, with D uncertain. The CDR3 extends over 13 amino acids. V lost 3 bases, J lost 6 bases, and 8 bases lay in between. CDR3 sequence: CASSFLLPGELFF. The CDR3 DNA sequence: TGTGCCAGCAGTTTTTTGTTGCCCGGGGAGCTGTTTTTT.